This entry is about one T cell receptor (beta chain). Antigen unknown. It was into CD45RA+ naive and CD45RA-negative memory subsets that the CD4+ cells were split. V was cut by 2 bases and J by 4 bases, with 11 bases left in between. The CDR3 is made up of 14 amino acids. CDR1 SGHRS and CDR2 YFSETQ come from the germline V gene. These data belong to a study of shared clonotypes between healthy human individuals. Study-wide points: Shared clonotypes across all four donors exceeded non-shared ones in generation probability.

200 to 250 ng DNA, around 30,000 T cell genomes, went into each sorted-subset replicate PCR. Libraries were prepared by immunoSEQ multiplex PCR; TCRdb keeps only in-frame clonotypes and omits some of them. The table has 850,000 to 1,200,000 clones, about 75% seen once. Input material: memory CD4+ T cells sorted from blood. Subset specified: CD45RA-negative fraction. The receptor was isolated from a man between 18 and 35 years old in good health. The gene calls are TRBV5-1 and TRBJ2-3, with a weak D call TRBD2 (7 bases). CDR3: CASSLGGRADTQYF. The CDR3 DNA follows: TGCGCCAGCAGCTTAGGGGGGAGGGCAGATACGCAGTATTTT. Full variable domain (rest looked up from reference TRBV5-1 and TRBJ2-3): KAGVTQTPRYLIKTRGQQVTLSCSPISGHRSVSWYQQTPGQGLQFLFEYFSETQRNKGNFPGRFSGRQFSNSRSEMNVSTLELGDSALYLCASSLGGRADTQYFGPGTRLTVL.